Following are 22 T cell receptor beta chains from one sample sequenced in a study of T cell responses to AZD1222 COVID-19 vaccine. Libraries were prepared by immunoSEQ multiplex PCR; TCRdb keeps only in-frame clonotypes and omits some of them. The sample holds about 130,000 clones, over 75% seen once. The starting material was peripheral blood, obtained 28 days after the second dose of the MenACWY control vaccine. These receptor sequences come from an adult who received the MenACWY meningococcal vaccine as a control.

The chain is built from TRBV5-4 and TRBJ2-3; 8 bases align to TRBD1. In germline, CDR1 is SGHNT, CDR2 YYREEE (reference sequence). The CDR3 is 14 residues long. With 2 bases clipped from V and 6 bases from J, the junction kept 5 bases outside the gene matches. CDR3 coding DNA: TGTGCCAGCAGCTTTGACAGGGGCGGGGATACGCAGTATTTT. Protein: CASSFDRGGDTQYF.

This sequence joins TRBV7-9 and TRBJ1-1; the D is unclear. Germline CDR1 is SEHNR and CDR2 is FQNEAQ (reference sequence). This CDR3 region has 12 residues. V was cut by 5 bases and J by 3 bases, with 7 bases left in between. CDR3 protein: CASSPRDTEAFF. The CDR3 nucleotides are TGTGCCAGCAGCCCCCGGGACACTGAAGCTTTCTTT.

J is TRBJ1-2 and V is TRBV24-1; no definite D call. From germline, CDR1 is KGHDR and CDR2 SFDVKD. This CDR3 is built from 11 residues. The V end was cut by 7 bases, the J end by 3 bases, with 5 bases between. CDR3 sequence reads: CATSGDYGYTF. For the CDR3, the DNA is TGTGCCACCAGCGGAGACTATGGCTACACCTTC.

The chain carries TRBV27 and TRBJ1-4; D perhaps matches TRBD1 (5 bases). Trimming pared 1 base from V and 4 bases from J, leaving 7 bases between. Germline loops: CDR1 MNHEY, CDR2 SMNVEV (reference sequence). The CDR3 loop spans 14 amino acids. The CDR3 sequence is CASSLLGGNEKLFF. For the CDR3, the DNA is TGTGCCAGCAGTTTATTGGGGGGTAATGAAAAACTGTTTTTT.

CDR3 residues: CATSDGVSPLHF. The DNA of the CDR3 is TGTGCCACCTCAGACGGGGTCTCACCCCTCCACTTT. The V gene is TRBV24-1, the J gene TRBJ1-6, with D hard to call. CDR3 size: 12 residues. V lost 9 bases and J 10 bases, leaving 12 bases between the germline ends. Germline loops: CDR1 KGHDR, CDR2 SFDVKD.

The chain joins TRBV19 to TRBJ2-1; D perhaps matches TRBD2 (6 bases). The CDR3 is 14 amino acids. The germline V gene encodes CDR1 LNHDA and CDR2 SQIVND (reference sequence). The V gene lost 0 bases and the J gene lost 8 bases, with 11 bases spanning the gap. The CDR3 DNA reads TGTGCCAGTAGTATAGATACCGGGACTCATGAGCAGTTCTTC. Its translation: CASSIDTGTHEQFF.

CDR3 DNA sequence: TGTGCCAGCAGCTTAGTACTAGCGGGAGACGGGGCCGGGGAGCTGTTTTTT. This sequence encodes CASSLVLAGDGAGELFF. This chain connects TRBV11-3 to TRBJ2-2; 11 bases fit TRBD2. V was pared by 1 base and J by 6 bases, with 7 bases of the junction left unmatched. Germline loops: CDR1 SGHNT, CDR2 YENEEA. The CDR3 has 17 amino acids. The variable domain in full, with the rest retrieved from reference TRBV11-3 and TRBJ2-2, is EAGVVQSPRYKIIEKKQPVAFWCNPISGHNTLYWYLQNLGQGPELLIRYENEEAVDDSQLPKDRFSAERLKGVDSTLKIQPAELGDSAVYLCASSLVLAGDGAGELFFGEGSRLTVL.

This rearrangement joins TRBV5-4 to TRBJ2-1; 11 positions agree with TRBD2. This CDR3 region has 17 residues. Unmatched junction bases numbered 12, after V lost 4 bases and J lost 6 bases. Germline loops: CDR1 SGHNT, CDR2 YYREEE (reference sequence). The DNA for the CDR3 is TGTGCCAGCAGCGTAGCGGGGGGGCTCGGAGGGGCCAATGAGCAGTTCTTC. Translation gives CASSVAGGLGGANEQFF.

A single count supports this clone. CDR3 amino acids: CASSSTVTQETQYF. The CDR3 DNA reads as TGTGCCAGCAGCTCGACAGTAACCCAAGAGACCCAGTACTTC. This chain connects TRBV5-4 to TRBJ2-5; maybe TRBD1 (5 bases). Trimming stripped 3 bases from V and 1 base from J, with 10 bases between. This CDR3 spans 14 amino acids. CDR1 and CDR2 from the germline V gene are SGHNT and YYREEE (reference sequence).

J is TRBJ2-2 and V is TRBV10-1, with D uncertain. The germline V and J ends were trimmed by 2 bases and 4 bases, with 11 bases remaining between them. The germline V gene has CDR1 WNHNN and CDR2 SYGVQD (reference sequence). The CDR3 has 15 residues. The CDR3 coding sequence is TGCGCCAGCAGTGAGGTCCACCCTGGCACCGGGGAGCTGTTTTTT. This sequence encodes CASSEVHPGTGELFF.

The count of this clone is one. V usage is TRBV2 and J usage is TRBJ2-1; 7 bases are shared with TRBD2. V lost 5 bases and J lost 5; bases outside the gene matches: 6. This CDR3 has 14 residues. Germline CDR1 reads SNHLY; CDR2 reads FYNNEI. CDR3 region: CASSRLADHNEQFF. For the CDR3, the DNA is TGTGCCAGCAGTAGGCTAGCGGACCACAATGAGCAGTTCTTC.

V is TRBV7-9 and J is TRBJ2-5; D possibly corresponds to TRBD2 (5 bases). Trimming shortened V by 4 bases and J by 5 bases, and 17 bases separated the two germline ends. Germline assignment: CDR1 SEHNR and CDR2 FQNEAQ (reference sequence). This CDR3 has 15 amino acids. The CDR3 DNA follows: TGTGCCAGCAGCTCCCGGACGGGAATTAAGGAGACCCAGTACTTC. It specifies CASSSRTGIKETQYF.

This clone was picked up a small number of times. The chain is built from TRBV7-2 and TRBJ1-1, with TRBD1 matching over 8 bases. The CDR3 contains 14 residues. CDR1 SGHTA and CDR2 FQGNSA come from the germline V gene. V was pared by 7 bases and J by 3 bases, with 7 bases of the junction left unmatched. The DNA of the CDR3 is TGTGCCAGCATCGAGGACAGGGTGGACACTGAAGCTTTCTTT. Its protein product is CASIEDRVDTEAFF.

This chain uses TRBV6-2 or TRBV6-3 with TRBJ2-2, with D perhaps matching TRBD2 (5 bases). The CDR3 is made up of 13 amino acids. V was cut by 6 bases and J by 8 bases, with 13 bases left in between. Germline V gene data show CDR1 as MNHEY and CDR2 as SVGEGT. The CDR3 DNA is TGTGCCAGCAGCCCACCCGGGGTTGGGGAGCTGTTTTTT. It codes for CASSPPGVGELFF.

V is TRBV27 and J is TRBJ1-1; D not resolved. CDR1 and CDR2 from the germline V gene are MNHEY and SMNVEV (reference sequence). V dropped 1 base and J dropped 1 base, with 16 bases sitting between them. CDR3 length: 17 amino acids. CDR3 amino acids: CASSLLGGSGKNTEAFF. Written as DNA, the CDR3 is TGTGCCAGCAGTTTATTGGGAGGCAGCGGGAAGAACACTGAAGCTTTCTTT.

The V call is TRBV4-1, the J call TRBJ2-3; 11 nucleotides agree with TRBD2. Unmatched junction bases numbered 3, after V lost 0 bases and J lost 4 bases. Germline V lookup: CDR1 MGHRA, CDR2 YSYEKL. The CDR3 consists of 16 residues. Here the CDR3 DNA reads TGCGCCAGCAGCCAAGAGGGGGGACTAGCGGCAGATACGCAGTATTTT. This codes for CASSQEGGLAADTQYF.

The chain combines TRBV5-4 with TRBJ1-1, with D perhaps TRBD1 (5 bases). Germline-derived CDR1 and CDR2 are SGHNT and YYREEE (reference sequence). The CDR3 length is 15 residues. V was cut by 0 bases and J by 1 base, with 10 bases left in between. The CDR3 DNA follows: TGTGCCAGCAGCTTGGGGGGACTGAGGAACACTGAAGCTTTCTTT. Protein product: CASSLGGLRNTEAFF.

The V and J genes are TRBV5-6 and TRBJ2-5; D is ambiguous. CDR3 length: 12 amino acids. Trimming removed 3 bases from V and 5 bases from J, with 8 bases in between. Germline lookup yields CDR1 SGHDT and CDR2 YYEEEE. The CDR3 bases are TGTGCCAGCAGCTGGCCTGAGGAGACCCAGTACTTC. This gives the protein CASSWPEETQYF.

The CDR3 sequence is CASSRRTVNTEAFF. The CDR3 coding sequence is TGTGCCAGCAGTAGACGCACAGTGAACACTGAAGCTTTCTTT. The chain employs TRBV6-2 or TRBV6-3 and TRBJ1-1, with unresolved D. The germline V gene encodes CDR1 MNHEY and CDR2 SVGEGT. With 5 bases removed from V and 0 bases from J, the gap between germline ends came to 10 bases. This CDR3 is 14 amino acids long.

Notes on this clone: Distinct nucleotide sequences in the sample also encode this CDR3. The rearrangement uses TRBV9 and TRBJ2-6, with D uncertain. Germline V gene lookup returns CDR1 SGDLS and CDR2 YYNGEE. Trimming stripped 0 bases from V and 2 bases from J, with 0 bases between. CDR3 length: 13 residues. CDR3 sequence (DNA): TGTGCCAGCAGCGTAGCTGGGGCCAACGTCCTGACTTTC. It specifies CASSVAGANVLTF. Full variable domain (rest looked up from reference TRBV9 and TRBJ2-6): DSGVTQTPKHLITATGQRVTLRCSPRSGDLSVYWYQQSLDQGLQFLIQYYNGEERAKGNILERFSAQQFPDLHSELNLSSLELGDSALYFCASSVAGANVLTFGAGSRLTVL.

This chain links TRBV6-1 with TRBJ1-5, with D perhaps TRBD1 (5 bases). Germline V gene lookup returns CDR1 MNHNS and CDR2 SASEGT. This CDR3 comprises 14 residues. V lost 3 bases and J lost 7, with 13 bases in between. This CDR3 is CASSEGLWGQPQHF. In DNA, the CDR3 is TGTGCCAGCAGTGAGGGACTATGGGGGCAGCCCCAGCATTTT.

The chain joins TRBV6-6 to TRBJ1-5, with D hard to call. This CDR3 is 16 amino acids long. V was trimmed by 8 bases and J by 0 bases, leaving 17 bases between them. Germline V gene data show CDR1 as MNHNY and CDR2 as SVGAGI (reference sequence). This chain's CDR3 is CASASQRVDSNQPQHF. The CDR3 nucleotides read TGTGCCAGCGCTTCCCAGCGGGTAGATAGCAATCAGCCCCAGCATTTT.